Following are 16 T cell receptor beta chains from one sample sequenced in a study of cytomegalovirus exposure and HLA in healthy donors. PCR employed 60 Vbeta and 13 Jbeta primers. The data were produced by immunoSEQ multiplex PCR, yet TCRdb's version contains in-frame clones alone and is incomplete. Here the sample table reports 150,000 to 200,000 clones. Specimen: PBMCs. Receptor source: an older woman in good health and CMV-seronegative.

The gene calls are TRBV11-2 and TRBJ1-4; D may be TRBD1 (6 bases). Germline V CDR1 and CDR2: SGHAT, FQNNGV. V dropped 4 bases and J dropped 8 bases, with 11 bases sitting between them. This CDR3 is 13 amino acids long. The CDR3 reads CASSSGQWEKLFF. DNA of the CDR3: TGTGCCAGCAGCTCCGGACAGTGGGAAAAACTGTTTTTT.

As concerns this clone: Other DNA sequences within the sample encode an identical CDR3. The chain employs TRBV5-1 and TRBJ2-5, with a possible D match to TRBD1 (6 bases). Trimming removed 0 bases at V and 5 bases at J, with 11 bases between. Germline CDR1 and CDR2: SGHRS and YFSETQ. The CDR3 is 14 amino acids. CDR3 residues: CASSLDRVGETQYF. The CDR3 DNA reads as TGCGCCAGCAGCTTGGACAGGGTAGGGGAGACCCAGTACTTC.

V usage is TRBV7-9 and J usage is TRBJ2-7, with a tentative D call TRBD1 (6 bases). The V end lost 5 bases, the J end lost 10 bases, and 12 bases lay between the germline ends. Per the germline V gene, CDR1 is SEHNR and CDR2 is FQNEAQ (reference sequence). The CDR3 has 11 amino acids. CDR3 coding DNA: TGTGCCAGCAGCGCTGGACAGTTCCAGTACTTC. Translation: CASSAGQFQYF.

The J gene is TRBJ2-1, the V gene TRBV27; D is undetermined. The germline gives CDR1 MNHEY, CDR2 SMNVEV (reference sequence). The CDR3 sequence is 16 residues long. V lost 6 bases to trimming and J lost 5 bases, with 20 bases between them. The chain's CDR3 is CASSSAQWSSHNEQFF. Written as DNA, the CDR3 is TGTGCCAGCAGCTCTGCCCAATGGAGTTCACACAATGAGCAGTTCTTC.

The chain combines TRBV7-2 with TRBJ1-6, with TRBD1 as a possible D gene (6 bases). The CDR3 runs 15 residues. Trimming left V 5 bases short and J 8 bases short, with 16 bases between. CDR1 SGHTA and CDR2 FQGNSA come from the germline V gene. CDR3 in DNA: TGTGCCAGCAGCGCCCAAGGACAGAGGCATTCACCCCTCCACTTT. This translates into CASSAQGQRHSPLHF.

This chain links TRBV7-8 with TRBJ1-1; D perhaps matches TRBD1 (5 bases). The germline V gene has CDR1 SGHVS and CDR2 FQNEAQ. This CDR3 is 17 amino acids long. Trimming removed 2 bases at V and 2 bases at J, with 18 bases between. The CDR3: CASSLLGRGTTNTEAFF. In DNA form, the CDR3 reads TGTGCCAGCAGCTTATTAGGTCGGGGGACCACAAACACTGAAGCTTTCTTT.

The chain carries TRBV6-5 and TRBJ2-7, with D tentatively TRBD1 (6 bases). Trimming took off 6 bases at V and 3 bases at J, with 18 bases between the two ends. The CDR3 loop spans 15 amino acids. Germline loops: CDR1 MNHEY, CDR2 SVGAGI. The CDR3 DNA follows: TGTGCCAGCAGGTTGGGGGCGGAGGTCTACTACGAGCAGTACTTC. Translating gives CASRLGAEVYYEQYF.

The rearrangement joins TRBV7-2 to TRBJ1-1; 11 positions match TRBD1. The CDR3 extends over 15 amino acids. V was pared by 3 bases and J by 4 bases, with 4 bases of the junction left unmatched. CDR1 is SGHTA and CDR2 is FQGNSA in the germline V gene. CDR3: CASSFVGQGGTEAFF. The CDR3 DNA is TGTGCCAGCAGCTTCGTGGGACAGGGGGGCACTGAAGCTTTCTTT.

The chain combines TRBV19 with TRBJ2-7, with 7 positions matching TRBD2. Germline CDR1 LNHDA, CDR2 SQIVND (reference sequence). The CDR3 is made up of 15 amino acids. V dropped 1 base and J dropped 1; count of bases not matched to a gene: 4. CDR3 DNA sequence: TGTGCCAGTAGTATAGCCATCGGGGGGTCCTACGAGCAGTACTTC. Protein product: CASSIAIGGSYEQYF.

V is TRBV27 and J is TRBJ1-2; 10 positions agree with TRBD1. J lost 2 bases, V lost 3 bases, and 9 bases had no gene match. CDR1 is MNHEY and CDR2 is SMNVEV in the germline V gene (reference sequence). This CDR3 has 17 residues. The CDR3, as DNA: TGTGCCAGCAGTTTTGGGACAGGGGAATGGCGGAACTATGGCTACACCTTC. It is translated as CASSFGTGEWRNYGYTF.

The rearrangement links TRBV30 to TRBJ2-3; D call uncertain. Trimming cost V 2 bases and J 0 bases, with 6 bases left between them. The V gene's germline CDR1 is GTSNPN and CDR2 SVGIG (reference sequence). The CDR3 totals 13 residues. In nucleotides, the CDR3 is TGTGCCTGGAGTCTAAGAAGCACAGATACGCAGTATTTT. This sequence encodes CAWSLRSTDTQYF.

This chain joins TRBV2 and TRBJ2-5; D might be TRBD1 (5 bases). Trimming shortened V by 6 bases and J by 5 bases, and 19 bases separated the two germline ends. CDR3 length: 15 residues. Germline values: CDR1 SNHLY, CDR2 FYNNEI. The CDR3 sequence: CASRSRVGLRETQYF. CDR3 nucleotides: TGTGCCAGCAGGAGCAGGGTGGGCCTTCGGGAGACCCAGTACTTC.

The chain is built from TRBV7-9 and TRBJ2-5; D possibly corresponds to TRBD2 (6 bases). The CDR3 runs 16 residues. The germline V and J ends were trimmed by 5 bases and 3 bases, with 19 bases remaining between them. The germline V gene has CDR1 SEHNR and CDR2 FQNEAQ (reference sequence). The DNA of the CDR3 is TGTGCCAGCAGCAAAGGAGGGCGCCCGAGGGAAGAGACCCAGTACTTC. As protein: CASSKGGRPREETQYF.

The chain links TRBV7-9 to TRBJ1-2, with a tentative D call TRBD1 (6 bases). The CDR3 contains 12 residues. Between the trimmed V and J ends, which lost 6 bases and 6 bases, there was a span of 11 bases. The germline V gene encodes CDR1 SEHNR and CDR2 FQNEAQ (reference sequence). This chain's CDR3 is CASSFSGDGYTF. CDR3 sequence (DNA): TGTGCCAGCAGTTTCTCAGGGGATGGCTACACCTTC.

The chain recombines TRBV5-4 with TRBJ2-2; TRBD1 matches at 8 bases. J was trimmed by 6 bases and V by 3 bases; bases with no gene match: 10. The length of the CDR3 is 16 residues. The V gene's germline CDR1 is SGHNT and CDR2 YYREEE (reference sequence). The CDR3 nucleotides read TGTGCCAGCAGCTCCGCCGGGACAGGTGCCGCCGGGGAGCTGTTTTTT. It yields the protein CASSSAGTGAAGELFF.

The chain carries TRBV19 and TRBJ2-7, with 13 bases matching TRBD2. Germline CDR1 reads LNHDA; CDR2 reads SQIVND (reference sequence). The CDR3 has 14 residues. Trimming took 10 bases from V and 4 from J; bases not matched to a gene: 7. CDR3 amino acids: CATRLAGGDYEQYF. Here the CDR3 DNA reads TGTGCCACTCGACTAGCGGGAGGTGATTACGAGCAGTACTTC. Together with reference TRBV19 and TRBJ2-7, the CDR3 gives the full variable domain: DGGITQSPKYLFRKEGQNVTLSCEQNLNHDAMYWYRQDPGQGLRLIYYSQIVNDFQKGDIAEGYSVSREKKESFPLTVTSAQKNPTAFYLCATRLAGGDYEQYFGPGTRLTVT.